This T cell receptor (beta chain) was identified in a study of blood T cell repertoires in COVID-19. Across the whole study: Material from acute and convalescent COVID-19 was sourced from the United States, Italy and Spain. T cells, B-cell-depleted T cells, or PBMCs supplied cDNA or gDNA.

The authors' processing: Reference gene primers were amplified, and this amplification served to estimate nucleated cell counts. This table comes from immunoSEQ multiplex PCR, and its TCRdb copy is limited to in-frame clones, with some not included. V and J calls and clone size are copied from that table; D and trimming were computed from the DNA. The sample has approximately 300,000 clones, 80% to 95% seen once. Seattle patients were enrolled during active infection and followed longitudinally. Trimming removed 3 bases from V and 6 bases from J; junction bases left unmatched: 7. The germline V gene has CDR1 MGHRA and CDR2 YSYEKL. This CDR3 has 14 residues.

Sample: peripheral blood. The chain joins TRBV4-1 to TRBJ1-2, with 7 bases fitting TRBD1. The TCR sequence derives from a woman in her 30s with COVID-19, enrolled during active disease. The CDR3 is CASSHVEDRDGYTF. CDR3 in DNA: TGCGCCAGCAGCCACGTGGAAGACAGGGATGGCTACACCTTC.